This entry lists 22 T cell receptor beta chains sequenced from one sample in a study of shared clonotypes between healthy human individuals. Libraries were prepared by immunoSEQ multiplex PCR; TCRdb keeps only in-frame clonotypes and omits some of them. The data contain 2 million to 3 million clones, approximately 93% of them singletons. Sequenced: naive CD4+ T cells from PBMCs. Subset specified: CD45RA+ positively selected. The receptors here all came from a man between 18 and 29 years old in good health. Some clones in this sample may be carry-over from other donors' samples.

V and J are TRBV19 and TRBJ2-2; TRBD2 matches 8 bases. Germline values: CDR1 LNHDA, CDR2 SQIVND (reference sequence). Trimming removed 5 bases from V and 4 bases from J; junction bases left unmatched: 6. The CDR3 runs 15 residues. The CDR3 reads CASSGRAGGTGELFF. DNA for the CDR3: TGTGCCAGTAGTGGGCGGGCGGGAGGCACCGGGGAGCTGTTTTTT.

V gene TRBV23-1 combines with J gene TRBJ2-5; 7 bases line up with TRBD1. TRBV23-1 is identified as an open reading frame with a role that is uncertain. This CDR3 comprises 17 residues. Trimming cost V 1 base and J 2 bases; bases outside gene matches: 10. The CDR3 coding sequence is TGCGCCAGCAGTCAATTGAAGCCCACAGGGGATCAAGAGACCCAGTACTTC. Translation gives CASSQLKPTGDQETQYF.

The rearrangement joins TRBV9 to TRBJ1-3, with 8 bases aligning to TRBD1. Germline CDR1 SGDLS, CDR2 YYNGEE. V lost 1 base, J lost 0 bases, and 6 bases stayed unmatched. The CDR3 is made up of 17 amino acids. This CDR3 reads CASSVSQGADSGNTIYF. CDR3 coding DNA: TGTGCCAGCAGCGTATCCCAGGGGGCAGACTCTGGAAACACCATATATTTT.

J is TRBJ1-4 and V is TRBV18, with 8 bases that match TRBD1. J was trimmed by 4 bases and V by 4 bases; bases with no gene match: 2. The CDR3 has 14 residues. Germline V CDR1 and CDR2: KGHSH, LQKENI. The chain's CDR3 is CASSRQGLNEKLFF. In nucleotides, the CDR3 is TGTGCCAGCTCACGACAGGGGCTTAATGAAAAACTGTTTTTT.

V is TRBV28 and J is TRBJ1-1; D remains ambiguous. The germline V gene has CDR1 MDHEN and CDR2 SYDVKM. Between the trimmed V and J ends, which lost 2 bases and 6 bases, there was a span of 10 bases. The CDR3 loop spans 13 amino acids. The DNA for the CDR3 is TGTGCCAGCAGTTTAAACCGGGCCTCTGAAGCTTTCTTT. Translation gives CASSLNRASEAFF.

V gene TRBV1 combines with J gene TRBJ1-4; the table's D call TRBD1 went unverified against the DNA. TRBV1 counts as a pseudogene. The CDR3 covers 16 residues. Written as DNA, the CDR3 is TGCACCAGCAGCCAAGATCTGGGGGCTGTGGGTGAAAAACTGTTTTTT. Translation: CTSSQDLGAVGEKLFF.

This clone appeared a single time. This chain links TRBV30 with TRBJ2-5, with a possible D match to TRBD1 (7 bases). Germline-derived CDR1 and CDR2 are GTSNPN and SVGIG (reference sequence). The CDR3 sequence is 16 residues long. The V and J ends lost 3 bases and 4 bases respectively, with 21 bases between them. In DNA form, the CDR3 reads TGTGCCTGGAGCGGCAATCGGGGGACAGCGGGAGAGACCCAGTACTTC. Translating it yields CAWSGNRGTAGETQYF.

This chain links TRBV30 with TRBJ1-3; D is perhaps TRBD1 (6 bases). Germline CDR1 GTSNPN, CDR2 SVGIG (reference sequence). V dropped 7 bases and J dropped 6 bases, with 16 bases sitting between them. The CDR3 is 13 amino acids. The CDR3 loop is CAFLEGVVNTIYF. The CDR3 coding sequence is TGTGCCTTCCTCGAGGGGGTAGTAAACACCATATATTTT. Full variable domain (missing parts from reference TRBV30 and TRBJ1-3): SQTIHQWPATLVQPVGSPLSLECTVEGTSNPNLYWYRQAAGRGLQLLFYSVGIGQISSEVPQNLSASRPQDRQFILSSKKLLLSDSGFYLCAFLEGVVNTIYFGEGSWLTVV.

The CDR3 DNA follows: TGTGCCAGCAGCCAGCCTACCGGGACCGAAAGCTCTGGAAACACCATATATTTT. Translating gives CASSQPTGTESSGNTIYF. The chain joins TRBV4-2 to TRBJ1-3; D is perhaps TRBD1 (5 bases). The CDR3 extends over 18 amino acids. Looked up from germline, CDR1 is LGHNA and CDR2 is YNFKEQ. Trimming took off 3 bases at V and 0 bases at J, with 18 bases between the two ends.

This clone was recorded once. The rearrangement joins TRBV30 to TRBJ1-5; 9 positions match TRBD1. V lost 3 bases, J lost 4 bases, and 7 bases stayed unmatched. The CDR3 runs to 15 residues. Looked up from germline, CDR1 is GTSNPN and CDR2 is SVGIG (reference sequence). The CDR3 region is CAWSQDRGENQPQHF. The CDR3 DNA is TGTGCCTGGAGCCAGGACAGGGGTGAGAATCAGCCCCAGCATTTT. Based on the CDR3 plus reference TRBV30 and TRBJ1-5, the full variable domain is SQTIHQWPATLVQPVGSPLSLECTVEGTSNPNLYWYRQAAGRGLQLLFYSVGIGQISSEVPQNLSASRPQDRQFILSSKKLLLSDSGFYLCAWSQDRGENQPQHFGDGTRLSIL.

The chain recombines TRBV5-1 with TRBJ2-5; 9 bases map to TRBD1. CDR1 and CDR2 (germline): SGHRS, YFSETQ. This CDR3 contains 14 residues. J lost 2 bases, V lost 7 bases, and 6 bases had no gene match. The DNA of the CDR3 is TGCGCCAGCGGATCGACAGGGGGACAAGAGACCCAGTACTTC. This sequence encodes CASGSTGGQETQYF.

The count of this clone is one. This chain links TRBV4-2 with TRBJ1-2; maybe TRBD1 (6 bases). The CDR3 runs to 15 residues. Germline loops: CDR1 LGHNA, CDR2 YNFKEQ. Trimming shortened V by 0 bases and J by 7 bases, and 15 bases separated the two germline ends. DNA of the CDR3: TGTGCCAGCAGCCAAGATAACTCAGGGGTCGGTGGCTACACCTTC. Protein sequence: CASSQDNSGVGGYTF.

The chain combines TRBV2 with TRBJ2-7; D unclear. Germline assignment: CDR1 SNHLY and CDR2 FYNNEI. V gave up 6 bases and J gave up 2 bases, with 8 bases separating them. CDR3 length: 12 amino acids. This CDR3 is CASRVGPYEQYF. CDR3 nucleotides: TGTGCCAGCAGGGTCGGTCCCTACGAGCAGTACTTC.

The chain carries TRBV6-1 and TRBJ1-3; D not certain. This CDR3 is 15 amino acids long. The germline V gene encodes CDR1 MNHNS and CDR2 SASEGT. Between the trimmed V and J ends, which lost 2 bases and 1 base, there was a span of 9 bases. In nucleotides, the CDR3 is TGTGCCAGCAGTGAACGGGGAGGATCTGGAAACACCATATATTTT. As protein: CASSERGGSGNTIYF.

The chain combines TRBV7-9 with TRBJ2-3; 8 bases are a match to TRBD1. J lost 8 bases, V lost 5 bases, and 9 bases had no gene match. CDR1 and CDR2 (germline): SEHNR, FQNEAQ (reference sequence). The CDR3 runs 14 residues. CDR3 bases: TGTGCCAGCAGCACCGGAATTACAGGGGGTACGCAGTATTTT. It yields the protein CASSTGITGGTQYF. The full variable domain, with the rest looked up from reference TRBV7-9 and TRBJ2-3, is DTGVSQNPRHKITKRGQNVTFRCDPISEHNRLYWYRQTLGQGPEFLTYFQNEAQLEKSRLLSDRFSAERPKGSFSTLEIQRTEQGDSAMYLCASSTGITGGTQYFGPGTRLTVL.

This chain uses TRBV9 with TRBJ2-1; D is perhaps TRBD2 (6 bases). In germline, CDR1 is SGDLS, CDR2 YYNGEE. This CDR3 region has 15 residues. V was clipped by 6 bases and J by 3 bases, with 16 bases between them. CDR3 in DNA: TGTGCCAGCACCCCGGGAGTGGCCCACTACAATGAGCAGTTCTTC. Translated: CASTPGVAHYNEQFF.

V and J are TRBV28 and TRBJ2-6; 7 bases agree with TRBD1. This CDR3 region has 19 residues. Per germline, CDR1 MDHEN and CDR2 SYDVKM. Trimming at V came to 6 bases and at J to 0 bases, leaving 14 bases not matched to a gene. The CDR3 reads CASRTPAQGGVSGANVLTF. Here the CDR3 DNA reads TGTGCCAGCAGAACCCCAGCCCAAGGGGGCGTCTCTGGGGCCAACGTCCTGACTTTC.

The chain employs TRBV9 and TRBJ2-5, with 8 bases lining up with TRBD2. The trim removed 6 bases at V and 5 bases at J, leaving 9 bases unmatched. This CDR3 region has 14 residues. The germline CDR1 and CDR2 sequences are SGDLS and YYNGEE. CDR3 sequence: CASNPGGPSETQYF. Here the CDR3 DNA reads TGTGCCAGCAATCCGGGAGGGCCCTCTGAGACCCAGTACTTC. Full variable domain (rest looked up from reference TRBV9 and TRBJ2-5): DSGVTQTPKHLITATGQRVTLRCSPRSGDLSVYWYQQSLDQGLQFLIQYYNGEERAKGNILERFSAQQFPDLHSELNLSSLELGDSALYFCASNPGGPSETQYFGPGTRLLVL.

V usage is TRBV7-9 and J usage is TRBJ2-7; maybe TRBD1 (6 bases). From germline, CDR1 is SEHNR and CDR2 FQNEAQ (reference sequence). The CDR3 is 16 amino acids. V lost 4 bases and J 0 bases, leaving 16 bases between the germline ends. The CDR3 nucleotides read TGTGCCAGCAGCTCAACCGGGACATCAAGCTCCTACGAGCAGTACTTC. Its protein product is CASSSTGTSSSYEQYF.

The rearrangement links TRBV7-8 to TRBJ2-3; D might be TRBD1 (6 bases). The V and J ends lost 2 bases and 2 bases respectively, with 14 bases between them. This CDR3 comprises 16 residues. CDR1 and CDR2 (germline): SGHVS, FQNEAQ. CDR3 in amino acids: CASSLRRTGLTDTQYF. In nucleotides, the CDR3 is TGTGCCAGCAGCTTACGTAGAACAGGGCTCACAGATACGCAGTATTTT. Full variable domain (missing parts from reference TRBV7-8 and TRBJ2-3): GAGVSQSPRYKVAKRGQDVALRCDPISGHVSLFWYQQALGQGPEFLTYFQNEAQLDKSGLPSDRFFAERPEGSVSTLKIQRTQQEDSAVYLCASSLRRTGLTDTQYFGPGTRLTVL.

The chain is built from TRBV10-3 and TRBJ2-2; 9 bases align to TRBD1. This CDR3 comprises 13 residues. V lost 9 bases to trimming and J lost 5 bases; unmatched junction nucleotides: 4. CDR1 is ENHRY, CDR2 SYGVKD, per germline. The CDR3 DNA reads TGTGCCATTACAGGGGGCGAAACCGGGGAGCTGTTTTTT. It codes for CAITGGETGELFF.

This clone was seen only once. V is TRBV19 and J is TRBJ1-2; D unclear. Germline V gene data show CDR1 as LNHDA and CDR2 as SQIVND (reference sequence). The V end was cut by 3 bases, the J end by 0 bases, with 8 bases between. The CDR3 spans 14 residues. CDR3 in amino acids: CASSMPGSNYGYTF. The CDR3 bases are TGTGCCAGTAGTATGCCCGGATCTAACTATGGCTACACCTTC.